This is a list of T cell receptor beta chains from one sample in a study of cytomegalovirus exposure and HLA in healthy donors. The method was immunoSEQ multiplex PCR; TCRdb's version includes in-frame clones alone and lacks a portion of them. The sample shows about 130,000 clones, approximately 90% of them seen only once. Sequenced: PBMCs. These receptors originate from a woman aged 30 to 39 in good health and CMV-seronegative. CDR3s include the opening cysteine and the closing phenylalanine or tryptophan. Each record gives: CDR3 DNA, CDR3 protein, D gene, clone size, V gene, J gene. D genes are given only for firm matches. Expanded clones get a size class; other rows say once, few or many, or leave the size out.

DNA: TGTGCCAGCAGTTCCACTACCTACGAGCAGTACTTC
CDR3: CASSSTTYEQYF
D: -
size: -
V: TRBV28
J: TRBJ2-7

DNA: TGTGCCAGCCACCCCTTTACGGACTCGAACACCGGGGAGCTGTTTTTT
CDR3: CASHPFTDSNTGELFF
D: -
size: -
V: TRBV28
J: TRBJ2-2

DNA: TGTGCCAGCAGCTTTTTCATTCGGGGATACTATAATTCACCCCTCCACTTT
CDR3: CASSFFIRGYYNSPLHF
D: -
size: -
V: TRBV5-4
J: TRBJ1-6

DNA: TGTGCCAGCAGTTTATATGTGACAGGGACTTCCTACGAGCAGTACTTC
CDR3: CASSLYVTGTSYEQYF
D: -
size: -
V: TRBV28
J: TRBJ2-7

DNA: TGTGCCAGCAGTCCCCAGGGACAGATCAATCAGCCCCAGCATTTT
CDR3: CASSPQGQINQPQHF
D: TRBD1
size: -
V: TRBV27
J: TRBJ1-5

DNA: TGCAGCATAGCCCAGGGGGACCAGCCCCAGCATTTT
CDR3: CSIAQGDQPQHF
D: TRBD1
size: -
V: TRBV29-1
J: TRBJ1-5

DNA: TGTGCCAGCAGTTCCCCGGGAACAGGGGGGGGTGAAAAACTGTTTTTT
CDR3: CASSSPGTGGGEKLFF
D: TRBD1
size: -
V: TRBV28
J: TRBJ1-4

DNA: TGTGCCTGGAGCTGGGGGGTAACTGAAGCTTTCTTT
CDR3: CAWSWGVTEAFF
D: -
size: -
V: TRBV30
J: TRBJ1-1

DNA: TGTGCCTGGAGGGCCCGGGACAGGGACACTGAAGCTTTCTTT
CDR3: CAWRARDRDTEAFF
D: TRBD1
size: -
V: TRBV30
J: TRBJ1-1

DNA: TGTGCCAGCAGTTTCAGGGGGCGGGGAAATCAGCCCCAGCATTTT
CDR3: CASSFRGRGNQPQHF
D: TRBD1
size: -
V: TRBV27
J: TRBJ1-5

DNA: TGCGCCAGCAGCCAGCCATTAGCGGGGGGCCGGTATGAGCAGTTCTTC
CDR3: CASSQPLAGGRYEQFF
D: TRBD2
size: -
V: TRBV4-1
J: TRBJ2-1

DNA: TGTGCCAGCAGCGCCGAGTACGGGAACGCCCGCTCTGGAAACACCATATATTTT
CDR3: CASSAEYGNARSGNTIYF
D: -
size: once
V: TRBV5-4
J: TRBJ1-3

DNA: TGTGCCAGCAGCTTAGAGGCGCGGACTGAAGCTTTCTTT
CDR3: CASSLEARTEAFF
D: -
size: -
V: TRBV11-2
J: TRBJ1-1

DNA: TGCGCCAGCAGCTTACAGGGGATTAGCTCCTACGAGCAGTACTTC
CDR3: CASSLQGISSYEQYF
D: TRBD1
size: -
V: TRBV5-1
J: TRBJ2-7

DNA: TGTGCCAGCAGCTTAGGGCCCGGACTAGCGGGAGGGCCCCACAATGAGCAGTTCTTC
CDR3: CASSLGPGLAGGPHNEQFF
D: TRBD2
size: -
V: TRBV7-9
J: TRBJ2-1

DNA: TGTGCCAGCAGACCTCTTAGGACTAGCGGGAGGACTCCTGGGACGCAGTATTTT
CDR3: CASRPLRTSGRTPGTQYF
D: TRBD2
size: -
V: TRBV7-9
J: TRBJ2-3

DNA: TGCGCCAGCAGGGTGGGGACAGGGGGATCTAGGAGCAATCAGCCCCAGCATTTT
CDR3: CASRVGTGGSRSNQPQHF
D: TRBD1
size: -
V: TRBV5-1
J: TRBJ1-5

DNA: TGTGCCAGCAGACAACCTCCAGAGCAGTACTTC
CDR3: CASRQPPEQYF
D: -
size: -
V: TRBV28
J: TRBJ2-7

DNA: TGTGCCAGCAGTCCCGGGACAGGAGTTGGAGATCAGCCCCAGCATTTT
CDR3: CASSPGTGVGDQPQHF
D: TRBD1
size: -
V: TRBV28
J: TRBJ1-5

DNA: TGCGCCAGCAGCCAAGATCGGGGGAGCTCCTATAATTCACCCCTCCACTTT
CDR3: CASSQDRGSSYNSPLHF
D: -
size: -
V: TRBV4-3
J: TRBJ1-6

DNA: TGTGCCAGCAGCCCAACAGGGGACGGCAATCAGCCCCAGCATTTT
CDR3: CASSPTGDGNQPQHF
D: TRBD1
size: -
V: TRBV7-9
J: TRBJ1-5

DNA: TGTGCCAGCTCACCGACTAGCTATGGGGATGAGCAGTTCTTC
CDR3: CASSPTSYGDEQFF
D: TRBD2
size: -
V: TRBV18
J: TRBJ2-1

DNA: TGTGCCAGCAGAGAACAGGGTTCAGCGACCACCGGGGAGCTGTTTTTT
CDR3: CASREQGSATTGELFF
D: -
size: -
V: TRBV7-9
J: TRBJ2-2

DNA: TGTGCCAGCAGCTCACAGAACACCGGGGAGCTGTTTTTT
CDR3: CASSSQNTGELFF
D: -
size: -
V: TRBV5-5
J: TRBJ2-2

DNA: TGTGCCAGCAGCTTACAGTCAGGGTGGGATGGCTACACCTTC
CDR3: CASSLQSGWDGYTF
D: -
size: once
V: TRBV7-2
J: TRBJ1-2

DNA: TGTGCCACCAGCCCCCGGGGGACTAGCGGGAGGTCCTACGAGCAGTACTTC
CDR3: CATSPRGTSGRSYEQYF
D: TRBD2
size: once
V: TRBV15
J: TRBJ2-7

DNA: TGTGCCTGGAGTGTAGGAGGTTACGAGCAGTACTTC
CDR3: CAWSVGGYEQYF
D: -
size: -
V: TRBV30
J: TRBJ2-7

DNA: TGTGCCAGCAGCTTAGGTCTAGCAACAGATACGCAGTATTTT
CDR3: CASSLGLATDTQYF
D: -
size: -
V: TRBV7-3
J: TRBJ2-3

DNA: TGTGCCAGCAGCCTAGGGGGCGCCCGGAACACTGAAGCTTTCTTT
CDR3: CASSLGGARNTEAFF
D: TRBD1
size: -
V: TRBV11-2
J: TRBJ1-1

DNA: TGTGCCTGGAGTGTAACCCTTCCCGGTGGGCAGTTCTTC
CDR3: CAWSVTLPGGQFF
D: -
size: -
V: TRBV30
J: TRBJ2-1

DNA: TGTGCCAGCAGTGATATTACAGGGGGCCGGGAGACCCAGTACTTC
CDR3: CASSDITGGRETQYF
D: TRBD1
size: -
V: TRBV2
J: TRBJ2-5

DNA: TGTGCCAGCAGCTTACTCGGAGATACGCAGTATTTT
CDR3: CASSLLGDTQYF
D: -
size: -
V: TRBV7-9
J: TRBJ2-3